This TCR beta chain was sequenced for a study of T cell repertoires in aging, cancer and after chemotherapy. Study outcomes and limitations: No conclusions about immunological memory after chemotherapy can be drawn from the repertoire data. Loss of evenness, beyond lost richness, contributed to age-related TCR diversity decline in cancer patients.

The count of this clonotype is one. Its antigen remains unidentified. TCR beta rearrangements were amplified from peripheral blood genomic DNA. The V gene lost 6 bases and the J gene lost 0 bases, with 13 bases spanning the gap. CDR3 length: 15 amino acids. In germline, CDR1 is LNHDA, CDR2 SQIVND (reference sequence). A mixed TRB-A/B primer pool amplified rearranged TRB by multiplex touch-down PCR. TCRdb re-analysed the multiplex PCR reads in MiXCR, keeping a single row per CDR3 protein. The sample lists some 600 distinct CDR3 sequences, over 75% occurring once. This receptor was identified in a human donor with a solid tumor. The sequenced sample was blood. This sequence joins TRBV19 and TRBJ2-3; D possibly uses TRBD1 or TRBD2 (6 bases each). CDR3 bases: TGTGCCAGTAGCCCAACAGGGACTAGCACAGATACGCAGTATTTT. Translation: CASSPTGTSTDTQYF.